One and the same sample provided the 10 T cell receptor beta chains below, sequenced in a study of T cell clonality in common variable immunodeficiency. Overall study results and limits: In common variable immunodeficiency, TCR beta chains reportedly carried fewer deletions and N-nucleotide insertions.

For these receptors, no antigen is known. Assay: immunoSEQ multiplex PCR; the TCRdb copy retains only in-frame clones and omits some. This sample comprises 25,000 to 30,000 clones, none seen once only. Input material: peripheral blood mononuclear cells. All receptors derive from a human donor with common variable immunodeficiency.

On this clone itself: The CDR3 end lies 3 residues beyond the end of the read and is filled in from the germline J gene. This chain joins TRBV7-6 and TRBJ1-5, with no clear D. CDR1 and CDR2 from the germline V gene are SGHVS and FNYEAQ. This CDR3 has 14 residues. The V gene lost 1 base and the J gene lost 5 bases, with 9 bases spanning the gap. CDR3 DNA (partial): TGTGCCAGCAGCTTAGGCGGCAACGATCAGCCC. Protein: CASSLGGNDQP. The whole CDR3 sequence reads CASSLGGNDQPQHF.

This clone was observed at least ten times. The read stops 3 residues short of the end of the CDR3; the missing end is completed from the germline J gene. This chain links TRBV7-6 with TRBJ2-7; D gene ambiguous. Germline loops: CDR1 SGHVS, CDR2 FNYEAQ. V lost 0 bases to trimming and J lost 5 bases, with 5 bases between them. The CDR3 contains 12 residues. The CDR3 sequence is CASSLASDEQYF. The sequenced part of the CDR3 DNA is TGTGCCAGCAGCTTAGCCTCAGACGAG.

This clone was observed many times. The CDR3 is cut off 3 residues early in the read; its end comes from the germline J gene. This chain connects TRBV19 to TRBJ2-7, with D perhaps matching TRBD1 (6 bases). CDR1 LNHDA and CDR2 SQIVND come from the germline V gene (reference sequence). The CDR3 has 14 amino acids. Trimming removed 4 bases at V and 3 bases at J, with 13 bases between. CDR3 DNA, as far as it was read: TGTGCCAGTAGTAACAGGGCCCCCATCTACGAG. As protein: CASSNRAPIYE. Given in full, the CDR3 is CASSNRAPIYEQYF.

Points on this clone: The read terminates 3 residues ahead of where the CDR3 ends, so the germline J gene completes it. The rearrangement joins TRBV7-9 to TRBJ2-7, with 7 bases that match TRBD1. The germline V gene encodes CDR1 SEHNR and CDR2 FQNEAQ (reference sequence). The junction had 10 bases not matched to a gene; V was cut back by 5 bases and J by 3 bases. CDR3 length: 15 residues. This CDR3 is CASSTPLGQNYEQYF. The part of the CDR3 DNA that was read is TGTGCCAGCAGCACCCCTTTGGGACAGAACTACGAG.

This clone came up many times. The missing CDR3 end, 3 residues past where the read stops, is filled in from the germline J gene. The rearrangement joins TRBV5-1 to TRBJ2-2, with D tentatively TRBD1 (5 bases). This CDR3 is 15 amino acids long. Trimming pared 0 bases from V and 3 bases from J, leaving 9 bases between. CDR1 is SGHRS, CDR2 YFSETQ, per germline. CDR3 sequence reads: CASSLGDSDTGELFF. The CDR3 bases that were read are TGCGCCAGCAGCTTGGGAGACAGTGACACCGGGGAG.

This clone showed up many times. The read ends 3 residues shy of where the CDR3 ends; the end is completed using the germline J gene. This rearrangement joins TRBV7-3 to TRBJ2-1; 9 nucleotides line up with TRBD1. This CDR3 comprises 14 residues. From germline, CDR1 is SGHTA and CDR2 FQGTGA. The junction had 1 base not matched to a gene; V was cut back by 4 bases and J by 3 bases. The CDR3 here is CASSSTGGYNEQFF. The covered CDR3 bases are TGTGCCAGCAGCTCGACAGGGGGCTACAATGAG.

In regard to this clone: The read falls 3 residues short of the CDR3 end, and the missing part is taken from the germline J gene. The chain couples TRBV19 to TRBJ2-3; 7 bases map to TRBD2. Looked up from germline, CDR1 is LNHDA and CDR2 is SQIVND (reference sequence). V lost 0 bases and J lost 6; bases outside the gene matches: 24. The CDR3 sequence is 21 residues long. The part of the CDR3 DNA that was read is TGTGCCAGTAGTATAGATAGTGAATTCCAGAGTACTACGACCGGGGGGGATACG. Translation gives CASSIDSEFQSTTTGGDT. The entire CDR3 protein is CASSIDSEFQSTTTGGDTQYF.

This clone was recorded many times. The read is 3 residues too short to cover the CDR3 end, so that end is filled in from the germline J gene. The rearrangement joins TRBV29-1 to TRBJ2-5; TRBD1 is a possible D gene (5 bases). The CDR3 is 12 residues long. The germline CDR1 and CDR2 sequences are SQVTM and ANQGSEA. With 4 bases removed from V and 5 bases from J, the gap between germline ends came to 11 bases. CDR3 bases read: TGCAGCGTTGGGCAGGGTGGGGAGACC. Its protein is CSVGQGGET. The whole CDR3 reads CSVGQGGETQYF.

This clone has ten or more counts. Read coverage stops 3 residues before the CDR3 terminus; the germline J gene supplies the remainder. The chain has TRBV6-1 and TRBJ2-7; 10 bases are a match to TRBD2. The CDR3 covers 15 residues. V shed 2 bases and J 4 bases; nucleotides not matched to a gene: 5. Germline CDR1 reads MNHNS; CDR2 reads SASEGT. The part of the CDR3 DNA that was read is TGTGCCAGCAGTGAACCTAGCGGGAGTTGGTACGAG. Protein product: CASSEPSGSWYE. The whole CDR3 sequence reads CASSEPSGSWYEQYF.

This clone was counted at least ten times. Read coverage stops 3 residues before the CDR3 terminus; the germline J gene supplies the remainder. The chain combines TRBV19 with TRBJ1-2, with unresolved D. V was cut by 5 bases and J by 3 bases, with 10 bases left in between. This CDR3 has 13 amino acids. CDR1 is LNHDA and CDR2 is SQIVND in the germline V gene (reference sequence). The CDR3 bases that were read are TGTGCCAGTAGTGGTCAGCGGCACTATGGC. Its translation: CASSGQRHYG. The complete CDR3 protein is CASSGQRHYGYTF.